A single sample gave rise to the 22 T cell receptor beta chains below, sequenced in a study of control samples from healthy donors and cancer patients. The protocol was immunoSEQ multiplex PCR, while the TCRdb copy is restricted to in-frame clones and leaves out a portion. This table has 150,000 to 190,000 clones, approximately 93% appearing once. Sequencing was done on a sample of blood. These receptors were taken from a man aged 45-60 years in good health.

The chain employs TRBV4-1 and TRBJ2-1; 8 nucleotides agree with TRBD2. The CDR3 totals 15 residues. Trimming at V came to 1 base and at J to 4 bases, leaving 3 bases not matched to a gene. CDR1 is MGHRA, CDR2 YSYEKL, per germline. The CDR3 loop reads CASSQVGLGYNEQFF. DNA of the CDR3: TGCGCCAGCAGCCAAGTGGGACTAGGGTACAATGAGCAGTTCTTC.

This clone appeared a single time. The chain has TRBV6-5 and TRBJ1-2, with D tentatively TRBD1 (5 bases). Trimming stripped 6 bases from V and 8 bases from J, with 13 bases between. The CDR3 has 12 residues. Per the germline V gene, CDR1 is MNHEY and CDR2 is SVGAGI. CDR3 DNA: TGTGCCAGCAGGGCCCAGGGTACCGGCTACACCTTC. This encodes CASRAQGTGYTF.

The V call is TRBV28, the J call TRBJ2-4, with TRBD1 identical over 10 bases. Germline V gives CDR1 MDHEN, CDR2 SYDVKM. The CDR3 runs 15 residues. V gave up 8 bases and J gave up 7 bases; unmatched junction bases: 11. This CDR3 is CASGRTGQGWNIQYF. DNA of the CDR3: TGTGCCAGCGGCCGAACGGGACAGGGGTGGAACATTCAGTACTTC.

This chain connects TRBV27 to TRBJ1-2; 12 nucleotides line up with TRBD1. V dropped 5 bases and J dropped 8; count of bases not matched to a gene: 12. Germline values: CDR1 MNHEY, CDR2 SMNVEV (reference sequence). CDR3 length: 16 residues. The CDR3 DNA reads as TGTGCCAGCAGTCCCCCCGGGGACAGGGGGCGCTGGGGCTACACCTTC. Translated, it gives CASSPPGDRGRWGYTF.

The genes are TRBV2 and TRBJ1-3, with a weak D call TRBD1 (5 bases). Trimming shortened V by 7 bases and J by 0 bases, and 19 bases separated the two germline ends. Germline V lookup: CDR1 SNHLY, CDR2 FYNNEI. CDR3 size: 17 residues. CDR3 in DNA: TGTGCCAGCATCCTCGAGGAGGGGACCCACTCTGGAAACACCATATATTTT. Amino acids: CASILEEGTHSGNTIYF.

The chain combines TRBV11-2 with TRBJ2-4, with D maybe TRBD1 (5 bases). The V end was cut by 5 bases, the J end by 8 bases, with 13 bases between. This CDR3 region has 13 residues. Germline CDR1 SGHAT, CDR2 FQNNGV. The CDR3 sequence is CASSLQGRDIQYF. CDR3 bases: TGTGCCAGCAGCCTCCAGGGTCGGGACATTCAGTACTTC.

The CDR3 here is CATSQGTNTEAFF. DNA for the CDR3: TGTGCCACCTCACAGGGGACGAACACTGAAGCTTTCTTT. This sequence joins TRBV19 and TRBJ1-1; TRBD1 matches at 7 bases. The junction had 6 bases not matched to a gene; V was cut back by 10 bases and J by 1 base. Germline CDR1 LNHDA, CDR2 SQIVND (reference sequence). This CDR3 comprises 13 residues.

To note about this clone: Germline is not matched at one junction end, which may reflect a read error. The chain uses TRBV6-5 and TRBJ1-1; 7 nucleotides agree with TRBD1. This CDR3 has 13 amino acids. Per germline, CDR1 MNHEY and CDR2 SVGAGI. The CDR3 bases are TGTGCCGGCAGACAGGGCCAGAGCACTGAAGCTTTCTTT. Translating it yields CAGRQGQSTEAFF.

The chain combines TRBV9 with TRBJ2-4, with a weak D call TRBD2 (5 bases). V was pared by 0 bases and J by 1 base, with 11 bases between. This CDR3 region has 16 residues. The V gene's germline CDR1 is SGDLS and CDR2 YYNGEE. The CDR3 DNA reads TGTGCCAGCAGCGTAGGGGGAGAGTTCGCCAAAAACATTCAGTACTTC. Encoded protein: CASSVGGEFAKNIQYF. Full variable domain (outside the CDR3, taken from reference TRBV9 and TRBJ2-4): DSGVTQTPKHLITATGQRVTLRCSPRSGDLSVYWYQQSLDQGLQFLIQYYNGEERAKGNILERFSAQQFPDLHSELNLSSLELGDSALYFCASSVGGEFAKNIQYFGAGTRLSVL.

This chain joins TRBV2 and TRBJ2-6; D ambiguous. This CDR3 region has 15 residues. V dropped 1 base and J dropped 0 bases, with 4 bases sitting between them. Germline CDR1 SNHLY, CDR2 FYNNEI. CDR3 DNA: TGTGCCAGCAGTGAAGGGTTCTCTGGGGCCAACGTCCTGACTTTC. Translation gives CASSEGFSGANVLTF.

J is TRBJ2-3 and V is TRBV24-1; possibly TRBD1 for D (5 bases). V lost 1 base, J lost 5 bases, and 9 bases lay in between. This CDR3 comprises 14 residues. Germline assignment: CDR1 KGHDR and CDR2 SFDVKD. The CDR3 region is CATSDFRQQDTQYF. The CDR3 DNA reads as TGTGCCACCAGTGATTTCAGACAGCAAGATACGCAGTATTTT.

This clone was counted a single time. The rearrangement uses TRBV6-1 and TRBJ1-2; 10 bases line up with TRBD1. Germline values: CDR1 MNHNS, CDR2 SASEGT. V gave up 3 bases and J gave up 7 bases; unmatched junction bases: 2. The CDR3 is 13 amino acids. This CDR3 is CASSETGGIGYTF. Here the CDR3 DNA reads TGTGCCAGCAGTGAGACAGGGGGCATTGGCTACACCTTC.

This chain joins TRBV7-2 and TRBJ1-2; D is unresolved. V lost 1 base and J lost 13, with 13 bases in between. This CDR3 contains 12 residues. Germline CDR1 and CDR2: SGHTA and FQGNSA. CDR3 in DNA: TGTGCCAGCAGCTTAGTCCCCCCACACGCCACCTTC. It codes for CASSLVPPHATF.

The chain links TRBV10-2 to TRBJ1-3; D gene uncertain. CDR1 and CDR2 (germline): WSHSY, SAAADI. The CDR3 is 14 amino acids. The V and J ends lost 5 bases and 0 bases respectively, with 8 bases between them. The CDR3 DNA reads TGCGCCAGCAGTAGCGGGCGCTCTGGAAACACCATATATTTT. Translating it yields CASSSGRSGNTIYF.

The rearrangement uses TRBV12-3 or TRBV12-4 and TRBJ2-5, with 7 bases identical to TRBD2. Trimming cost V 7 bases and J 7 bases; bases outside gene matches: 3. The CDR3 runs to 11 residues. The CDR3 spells CASKRGPTQYF. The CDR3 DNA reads TGTGCCAGCAAGCGGGGCCCGACCCAGTACTTC.

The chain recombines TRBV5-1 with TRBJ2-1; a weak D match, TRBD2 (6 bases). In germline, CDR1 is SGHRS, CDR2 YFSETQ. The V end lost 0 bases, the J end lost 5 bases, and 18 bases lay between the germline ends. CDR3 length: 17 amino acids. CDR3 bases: TGCGCCAGCAGCTTGGGGGATAGCGGCATTCTAAACAATGAGCAGTTCTTC. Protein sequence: CASSLGDSGILNNEQFF.

The CDR3 region has the DNA TGTGCCAGCAGCTTCGCGTCAAGCGGGAGGAGGGCAGATACGCAGTATTTT. Translated: CASSFASSGRRADTQYF. V gene TRBV13 combines with J gene TRBJ2-3; 9 nucleotides align to TRBD2. The trim removed 3 bases at V and 4 bases at J, leaving 11 bases unmatched. This CDR3 is built from 17 residues. Per germline, CDR1 PRHDT and CDR2 FYEKMQ (reference sequence).

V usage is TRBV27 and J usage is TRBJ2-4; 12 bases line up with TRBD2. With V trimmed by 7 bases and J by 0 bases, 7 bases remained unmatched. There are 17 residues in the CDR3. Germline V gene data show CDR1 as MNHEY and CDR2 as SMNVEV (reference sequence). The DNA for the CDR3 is TGTGCCAGCACGACTAGGGGACTAGCGGGAGCCAAAAACATTCAGTACTTC. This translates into CASTTRGLAGAKNIQYF.

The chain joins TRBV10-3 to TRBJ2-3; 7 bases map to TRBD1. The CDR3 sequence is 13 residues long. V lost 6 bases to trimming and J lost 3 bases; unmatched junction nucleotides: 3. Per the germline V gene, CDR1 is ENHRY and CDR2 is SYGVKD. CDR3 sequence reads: CAIRTGSTDTQYF. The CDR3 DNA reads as TGTGCCATCAGGACAGGGTCTACAGATACGCAGTATTTT.

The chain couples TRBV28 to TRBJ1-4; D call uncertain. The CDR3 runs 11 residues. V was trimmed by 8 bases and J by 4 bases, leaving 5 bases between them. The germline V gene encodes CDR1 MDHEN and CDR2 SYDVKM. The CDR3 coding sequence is TGTGCCAGCGGGGTTAATGAAAAACTGTTTTTT. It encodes CASGVNEKLFF. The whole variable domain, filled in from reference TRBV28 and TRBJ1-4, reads DVKVTQSSRYLVKRTGEKVFLECVQDMDHENMFWYRQDPGLGLRLIYFSYDVKMKEKGDIPEGYSVSREKKERFSLILESASTNQTSMYLCASGVNEKLFFGSGTQLSVL.

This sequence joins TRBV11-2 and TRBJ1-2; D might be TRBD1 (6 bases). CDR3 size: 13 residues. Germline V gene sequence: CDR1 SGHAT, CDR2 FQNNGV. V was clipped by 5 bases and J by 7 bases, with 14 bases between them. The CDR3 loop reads CASSTSGGFGYTF. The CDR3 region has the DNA TGTGCCAGCAGCACAAGCGGGGGCTTTGGCTACACCTTC. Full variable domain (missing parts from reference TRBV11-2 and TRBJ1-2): EAGVAQSPRYKIIEKRQSVAFWCNPISGHATLYWYQQILGQGPKLLIQFQNNGVVDDSQLPKDRFSAERLKGVDSTLKIQPAKLEDSAVYLCASSTSGGFGYTFGSGTRLTVV.

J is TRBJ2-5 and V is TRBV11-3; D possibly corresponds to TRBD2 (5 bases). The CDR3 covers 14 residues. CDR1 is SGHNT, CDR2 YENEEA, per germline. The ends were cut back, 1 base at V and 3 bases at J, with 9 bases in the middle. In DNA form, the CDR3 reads TGTGCCAGCAGCTTAGGGGGAGTCAAAGAGACCCAGTACTTC. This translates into CASSLGGVKETQYF.